These T cell receptor beta chains were read from a single sample in a study of human T cells and chemical hapten exposure. TCRdb re-analysed the RACE reads in MiXCR, keeping a single row per CDR3 protein. Of some 57,000 distinct CDR3 sequences detected, around 9.4% appear once; the ten largest clones hold under 2%. The sample consisted of whole blood, taken in connection with sensitization to the hapten diphenylcyclopropenone (DPC). The receptors come from a woman aged 50 to 65 with alopecia areata. Some clones in this sample may be carry-over from other donors' samples. Both conserved end residues are part of each CDR3. The D gene is left open where the match is weak. Size values are once, few and many counts, or a class for expanded clones, and some rows have none.

>TRBJ2-2|TRBD2|few|TRBV6-5
TGTGCCAGCAGTTACGAGGGAGGGCCGTCCGGGGAGCTGTTTTTT
CASSYEGGPSGELFF
>TRBJ1-3|TRBD1|many|TRBV5-6
TGTGCCAGCAGCTTCTTGGCCAGGGACAGCTCTGGAAACACCATATATTTT
CASSFLARDSSGNTIYF
>TRBJ2-7|.|.|TRBV28
TGTGCCAGCAGTTCCCTTGCAGTGGTGTACCCCTACGAGCAGTACTTC
CASSSLAVVYPYEQYF
>TRBJ2-2|.|.|TRBV10-3
TGTACCATCAGTATTACCAGACAGGCCAACACCGGGGAGCTGTTTTTT
CTISITRQANTGELFF
>TRBJ2-7|TRBD2|.|TRBV19
TGTGCCAGTCAGGGTGGAGCGGGGGTCCTCTCCTCCTACGAGCAGTACTTC
CASQGGAGVLSSYEQYF
>TRBJ1-4|TRBD1|many|TRBV7-6
TGTGCCAGCAGACGGACAGGAGGGGAAAAACTGTTTTTT
CASRRTGGEKLFF
>TRBJ2-5|.|few|TRBV29-1
TGCAGCGTTGGATCCTTGGACAGCTCGGAGACCCAGTACTTC
CSVGSLDSSETQYF
>TRBJ2-1|TRBD2|many|TRBV11-2
TGTGCCAGCAGCTTAGGGGACTATAACAATGAGCAGTTCTTC
CASSLGDYNNEQFF
>TRBJ2-2|.|many|TRBV2
TGTGCCAGCAGTGAAACGGGACAAGACACCGGGGAGCTGTTTTTT
CASSETGQDTGELFF
>TRBJ1-2|.|few|TRBV3-1
TGTGCCAGCAGCCAAGATAGGGGGTTACCAGGCGACTATGGCTACACCTTC
CASSQDRGLPGDYGYTF
>TRBJ2-3|TRBD2|.|TRBV28
TGTGCCAGCAGGGTAGGGACTAGCGGGAGGATAGATACGCAGTATTTT
CASRVGTSGRIDTQYF
>TRBJ2-7|TRBD2|.|TRBV24-1
TGTGCCACCAGTGTGGCTAGCGGATACGAGCAGTACTTC
CATSVASGYEQYF
>TRBJ1-1|.|few|TRBV5-1
TGCGCCAGCAGCTTGGCCGGGAGAGAAGCTTTCTTT
CASSLAGREAFF
>TRBJ2-7|.|many|TRBV13
TGTGCCAGCAGCCGTTATCAAAGCAGTTCCTACGAGCAGTACTTC
CASSRYQSSSYEQYF
>TRBJ1-5|.|few|TRBV6-5
TGTGCCAGCAGTTACGGTCCGGGGCAGCCCCAGCATTTT
CASSYGPGQPQHF
>TRBJ2-5|.|many|TRBV18
TGTGCCAGCTCTCCGGCAATCCGTGAGAAAGAGACCCAGTACTTC
CASSPAIREKETQYF
>TRBJ2-7|TRBD1|.|TRBV11-2
TGTGCCAGCAGCCGGGGACAGGGAATCCCTTACGAGCAGTACTTC
CASSRGQGIPYEQYF
>TRBJ1-3|.|many|TRBV24-1
TGTGCCACCAGTGATGGCGGACCCTCTGGAAACACCATATATTTT
CATSDGGPSGNTIYF
>TRBJ2-2|.|few|TRBV7-6
TGTGCCAGCAGCTTAGGGGGAGGAGGCCAAACCGGGGAGCTGTTTTTT
CASSLGGGGQTGELFF
>TRBJ1-5|TRBD1|.|TRBV20-1
TGCAGTGCTAGGGGAACAGGGGGTCATCCCAATCAGCCCCAGCATTTT
CSARGTGGHPNQPQHF
>TRBJ2-1|TRBD2|.|TRBV7-6
TGTGCCAGCAGCTCAACCCCGCGAGCGGGGGGGCAGTACAATGAGCAGTTCTTC
CASSSTPRAGGQYNEQFF
>TRBJ1-1|TRBD1|many|TRBV4-3
TGCGCCAGCAGCCGTGACAGGGCCGCTGAAGCTTTCTTT
CASSRDRAAEAFF
>TRBJ1-3|.|.|TRBV11-2
TGTGCCAGCAGCTTAGCGTTATATGGAAACACCATATATTTT
CASSLALYGNTIYF
>TRBJ2-5|TRBD2|.|TRBV4-2
TGTGCCAGCAGCCACTCCGGGCTAGCGGGAGGCCAAGAGACCCAGTACTTC
CASSHSGLAGGQETQYF
>TRBJ1-1|.|few|TRBV12-3/TRBV12-4
TGTGCCAGCAGTTTCTCCAGTAACACTGAAGCTTTCTTT
CASSFSSNTEAFF
>TRBJ2-3|.|many|TRBV23-1
TGTGCCAGCAGCTTAGCAGATACGCAGTATTTT
CASSLADTQYF
>TRBJ2-5|.|many|TRBV6-5
TGTGCCAGCAGGGACCCGGGCCCTAGCCAAGAGACCCAGTACTTC
CASRDPGPSQETQYF
>TRBJ1-5|.|many|TRBV6-2/TRBV6-3
TGTGCCAGCAGTTTCTATAGCAATCAGCCCCAGCATTTT
CASSFYSNQPQHF
>TRBJ1-1|.|many|TRBV27
TGTGCCAGCAGTTTTTACCCGGGATCTGAAGCTTTCTTT
CASSFYPGSEAFF
>TRBJ1-1|.|many|TRBV28
TGTGCCAGCAGTTCAACGTGGAGTAACACTGAAGCTTTCTTT
CASSSTWSNTEAFF
>TRBJ2-1|.|.|TRBV25-1
TGTGCCAGCTCCTACAATGAGCAGTTCTTC
CASSYNEQFF
>TRBJ1-1|TRBD1|many|TRBV29-1
TGCAGCGTCGCCAGGGACAGGGAGTCGGGTGAAGCTTTCTTT
CSVARDRESGEAFF
>TRBJ2-7|.|few|TRBV3-1
TGTGCCAGCAGCCTCAAGGGCCTCTACGAGCAGTACTTC
CASSLKGLYEQYF
>TRBJ2-3|.|.|TRBV25-1
TGTGCCAGCAGTGAACCGGGAAGAACGCAGTATTTT
CASSEPGRTQYF
>TRBJ2-3|TRBD2|few|TRBV20-1
TGCAGTGCTTCCCCAGCGGGAGGCCCAAGCACAGATACGCAGTATTTT
CSASPAGGPSTDTQYF
>TRBJ1-4|.|.|TRBV3-1
TGTGCCAGCAGCCAAGACCAGGATGAAAAACTGTTTTTT
CASSQDQDEKLFF
>TRBJ1-2|.|many|TRBV7-9
TGTGCCAGCACCCCTTGGGGGGACAACTATGGCTACACCTTC
CASTPWGDNYGYTF
>TRBJ2-7|TRBD1|many|TRBV29-1
TGCAGCGCCAAAACCGGGACAGGGTCCCCCTACGAGCAGTACTTC
CSAKTGTGSPYEQYF
>TRBJ2-2|.|.|TRBV4-3
TGCGCCAGCAGCGGGTTTGGACTCCCAAGGACCGGGGAGCTGTTTTTT
CASSGFGLPRTGELFF
>TRBJ1-2|.|many|TRBV18
TGTGCCAGCTCACAAAACAGGGATAACTATGGCTACACCTTC
CASSQNRDNYGYTF
>TRBJ2-5|.|many|TRBV7-6
TGTGCCAGCAGCTTTTTTGGTCCGGGGGAGACCCAGTACTTC
CASSFFGPGETQYF
>TRBJ2-4|TRBD2|few|TRBV12-3/TRBV12-4
TGTGCCAGCAGTTTAGGCGGGGGCAAAAACATTCAGTACTTC
CASSLGGGKNIQYF
>TRBJ2-5|.|many|TRBV7-8
TGTGCCAGCAGCTTAGTTCCGGGGCTAGAGACCCAGTACTTC
CASSLVPGLETQYF
>TRBJ1-2|TRBD1|many|TRBV5-1
TGCGCCAGCAGGATTATCGGACAGGCCGTTGGCTACACCTTC
CASRIIGQAVGYTF
>TRBJ1-4|.|many|TRBV4-1
TGCGCCAGCAGCTCCCAACCCGGGACATTGGGTGAAAAACTGTTTTTT
CASSSQPGTLGEKLFF
>TRBJ2-5|TRBD2|few|TRBV7-2
TGTGCCAGCAGCCAGGACGTAGCGGGGACCCAGTACTTC
CASSQDVAGTQYF
>TRBJ1-2|TRBD1|few|TRBV7-2
TGTGCCAGCAGCCGCACCACGGGGACAGGGGGGTATGGCTACACCTTC
CASSRTTGTGGYGYTF
>TRBJ2-2|.|many|TRBV29-1
TGCAGCGTTGAACTGAACACCGGGGAGCTGTTTTTT
CSVELNTGELFF
>TRBJ1-1|.|many|TRBV7-9
TGTGCCAGCAGCTTCTGGGACACTGAAGCTTTCTTT
CASSFWDTEAFF
>TRBJ2-6|.|many|TRBV7-2
TGTGCCAGCAGCTTTGGACACTTCTCTGGGGCCAACGTCCTGACTTTC
CASSFGHFSGANVLTF
>TRBJ2-4|.|few|TRBV23-1
TGCGCCAGCAGGGCAGATTTCACGAACATTCAGTACTTC
CASRADFTNIQYF
>TRBJ1-6|.|few|TRBV28
TGTGCCAGCAGGCCCCCCCAGGGCGGTTCACCCCTCCACTTT
CASRPPQGGSPLHF
>TRBJ1-4|TRBD1|once|TRBV5-1
TGCGCCAGCAGCCCGGGACAGCTAGATGAAAAACTGTTTTTT
CASSPGQLDEKLFF
>TRBJ1-5|.|few|TRBV3-1
TGTGCCAGCAGCCGAGAGGGCGGGAGCAATCAGCCCCAGCATTTT
CASSREGGSNQPQHF
>TRBJ1-1|.|few|TRBV6-4
TGTGCCAGCAGACCGGATAAAATGAACACTGAAGCTTTCTTT
CASRPDKMNTEAFF